This T cell receptor (beta chain) was retrieved from a study of spatial heterogeneity in lung cancer. Study summary: The study consistently detected more beta-chain than alpha-chain sequences.

The CDR3 totals 14 residues. CDR1 SGHTA and CDR2 FQGNSA come from the germline V gene. Trimming removed 3 bases from V and 4 bases from J, with 13 bases in between. In its sample, this clonotype was seen many times. Antigen unknown. General study points: TCRs found ubiquitously expanded in tumor appeared in blood more at resection than at follow-up.

Time point indicated: sample taken at primary tumor resection. Whole RNA, which was extracted from tumor, nontumor lung tissue or frozen PBMC, was sequenced without any cell sorting. Individual TCR cDNA molecules each bore their own unique molecular identifier. TCRdb re-called the 5' RACE reads with MiXCR, one entry per CDR3 protein. The data hold about 17,000 distinct CDR3 sequences, with about a fifth observed a single time. The chain joins TRBV7-2 to TRBJ2-7; D is possibly TRBD2 (6 bases). The TCR originated in a female donor with early-stage non-small cell lung cancer. The source was PBMCs, collected at surgery. The CDR3 here is CASSFVAEGYEQYF. The CDR3 DNA follows: TGTGCCAGCAGCTTCGTAGCGGAAGGATACGAGCAGTACTTC.